The rows below give T cell receptor beta chains drawn from one sample of a study of blood T cell repertoires in COVID-19. Here immunoSEQ multiplex PCR was the method, and the copy in TCRdb shows in-frame clones only, minus some. The sample has 150,000 or so clones; 85% are singletons. Material for sequencing was peripheral blood. The origin of the receptors is a human donor with acute or convalescent COVID-19. The donor label of this sample is uncertain. The CDR3 runs from the conserved cysteine through the conserved F or W. A D gene is named only where the DNA matches it firmly. Clone sizes are given selectively: once, few, many, or a class where the clone is expanded.

NA,TRBD2,TRBJ2-3,TRBV4-1,TGCGCCAGCAGCCAAGTGGCGGGAGGGCGCACAGATACGCAGTATTTT,CASSQVAGGRTDTQYF
NA,TRBD1,TRBJ1-1,TRBV5-1,TGCGCCAGCACCCGGGACAGGGTTGAAGCTTTCTTT,CASTRDRVEAFF
once,NA,TRBJ2-5,TRBV5-5,TGTGCCAGCAGTGGGGGGGCAGCCAGGGAGACCCAGTACTTC,CASSGGAARETQYF
NA,NA,TRBJ1-1,TRBV5-4,TGTGCCAGCGGTGACACACGGGGAGGGGAGACTGAAGCTTTCTTT,CASGDTRGGETEAFF
NA,NA,TRBJ1-1,TRBV5-1,TGCGCCAGCACCACCGGACAGAGCACTGAAGCTTTCTTT,CASTTGQSTEAFF
NA,NA,TRBJ2-7,TRBV4-1,TGCGCCAGCAGCCTCCGGGACATGGGGAGCGAGCAGTACTTC,CASSLRDMGSEQYF
NA,NA,TRBJ1-6,TRBV7-2,TGTGCCAGCAGCCTCAGGGCCCCCAGTTCACCCCTCCACTTT,CASSLRAPSSPLHF
NA,TRBD1,TRBJ1-2,TRBV28,TGTGCCAGCAGACAACCCGGGACAGTCTATGGCTACACCTTC,CASRQPGTVYGYTF
NA,NA,TRBJ1-3,TRBV6-5,TGTGCCAGCAGGGGAGGGGGTTTAGGGGAAAGCACCATATATTTT,CASRGGGLGESTIYF
few,NA,TRBJ2-7,TRBV24-1,TGTGCCACCGCCGACACCAACTACGAGCAGTACTTC,CATADTNYEQYF
once,TRBD1,TRBJ1-2,TRBV30,TGTGCCTGGAGGATCGGACAGGGAGACTATGGCTACACCTTC,CAWRIGQGDYGYTF
NA,NA,TRBJ2-7,TRBV7-9,TGTGCCAGCAGCTTAGAACAGGGCTACGAGCAGTACTTC,CASSLEQGYEQYF
NA,TRBD1,TRBJ1-2,TRBV12-3/TRBV12-4,TGTGCCAGCAGTTTGGACAGGGTAAATGGCTACACCTTC,CASSLDRVNGYTF
NA,TRBD1,TRBJ1-1,TRBV27,TGTGCCAGCAGTCTGACAGGGGAGGGCACTGAAGCTTTCTTT,CASSLTGEGTEAFF
NA,NA,TRBJ2-7,TRBV11-2,TGTGCCAGCCAAGGGGCCTCCTACGAGCAGTACTTC,CASQGASYEQYF
NA,TRBD1,TRBJ1-5,TRBV19,TGTGCCAGTAGTCCCGGGACAGGACGCAATCAGCCCCAGCATTTT,CASSPGTGRNQPQHF
NA,NA,TRBJ2-7,TRBV30,TGTGCCTGGAGACCAACTCGACAGACAAGCTCCTACGAGCAGTACTTC,CAWRPTRQTSSYEQYF
once,NA,TRBJ2-5,TRBV7-2,TGTGCCAGCAGCTTAGGGCGGGGTCAAGAGACCCAGTACTTC,CASSLGRGQETQYF
NA,NA,TRBJ2-1,TRBV15,TGTGCCACCAGCAGAGAAGGGAGCTCCTACAATGAGCAGTTCTTC,CATSREGSSYNEQFF
NA,NA,TRBJ2-2,TRBV12-2,TGTGCAAGTCGCTTAAGACAGGTCACCGGGGAGCTGTTTTTT,CASRLRQVTGELFF
NA,TRBD1,TRBJ1-5,TRBV5-1,TGCGCCAGCAGCTTAGAAGGGGGCCAGAATCAGCCCCAGCATTTT,CASSLEGGQNQPQHF
once,NA,TRBJ2-7,TRBV11-2,TGTGCCAGCAGTTTCACCGGGACAAACTACGAGCAGTACTTC,CASSFTGTNYEQYF
NA,TRBD1,TRBJ1-1,TRBV3-1/TRBV3-2,TGTGCCAGCAGCTCCGGGACAGACGAAGCTTTCTTT,CASSSGTDEAFF
once,TRBD1,TRBJ1-1,TRBV2,TGTGCCAGCCAGGGGGGACAGAAAATGAACACTGAAGCTTTCTTT,CASQGGQKMNTEAFF
NA,NA,TRBJ2-3,TRBV6-1,TGTGCCAGCAGTGAACGTAACCTAATGAGGTACAGCACAGATACGCAGTATTTT,CASSERNLMRYSTDTQYF
NA,TRBD1,TRBJ1-4,TRBV3-1/TRBV3-2,TGTGCCAGCAGCGAAAAAGGGACAGCAACTAATGAAAAACTGTTTTTT,CASSEKGTATNEKLFF
once,NA,TRBJ1-2,TRBV9,TGTGCCAGCAGCGTAGTACAGGGCGATGGCTACACCTTC,CASSVVQGDGYTF
NA,TRBD1,TRBJ2-3,TRBV27,TGTGCCAGCAGACCGGACAGGTCTCCAGATACGCAGTATTTT,CASRPDRSPDTQYF
few,TRBD1,TRBJ1-3,TRBV30,TGTGCCTGGAGGGCAGGGGGGAGTCACTCCTCTGGAAACACCATATATTTT,CAWRAGGSHSSGNTIYF
NA,NA,TRBJ1-1,TRBV15,TGTGCCACCAGCAACCCCAGGCTAGGGACACTGTGGACTGAAGCTTTCTTT,CATSNPRLGTLWTEAFF